This T cell receptor (beta chain) was recovered during a study of CD8 T cells in ankylosing spondylitis. In this sample, this clonotype turned up many times. What it binds is unknown. With molecular barcodes, quantitative 5'-RACE was used to make the TCR beta libraries. TCRdb passed the 5' RACE reads through MiXCR, listing each CDR3 protein once. The data hold 250,000 or so distinct CDR3 sequences, with roughly 25% observed a single time. CDR1 and CDR2 (germline): SQVTM, ANQGSEA. V lost 3 bases to trimming and J lost 2 bases, with 7 bases between them. This CDR3 comprises 12 residues. General study results and limits: Within ankylosing spondylitis blood, a TCR beta motif made up of eight or nine highly homologous variants appeared to be characteristic. Relatively scarce in peripheral blood, disease-linked clones were CD8+. Some of these motif variants have turned up before, in reports on reactive arthritis synovial fluid and blood.

The chain has TRBV29-1 and TRBJ1-2; no firm D call. This TCR came from a male donor with ankylosing spondylitis or in good health (not recorded which). The sequenced sample consisted of blood, either unsorted or a sorted T cell fraction (not recorded which). For the CDR3, the DNA is TGCAGCGTTGATTTCGGGAACTATGGCTACACCTTC. Translated: CSVDFGNYGYTF. The full variable domain, with the rest looked up from reference TRBV29-1 and TRBJ1-2, is SAVISQKPSRDICQRGTSLTIQCQVDSQVTMMFWYRQQPGQSLTLIATANQGSEATYESGFVIDKFPISRPNLTFSTLTVSNMSPEDSSIYLCSVDFGNYGYTFGSGTRLTVV.